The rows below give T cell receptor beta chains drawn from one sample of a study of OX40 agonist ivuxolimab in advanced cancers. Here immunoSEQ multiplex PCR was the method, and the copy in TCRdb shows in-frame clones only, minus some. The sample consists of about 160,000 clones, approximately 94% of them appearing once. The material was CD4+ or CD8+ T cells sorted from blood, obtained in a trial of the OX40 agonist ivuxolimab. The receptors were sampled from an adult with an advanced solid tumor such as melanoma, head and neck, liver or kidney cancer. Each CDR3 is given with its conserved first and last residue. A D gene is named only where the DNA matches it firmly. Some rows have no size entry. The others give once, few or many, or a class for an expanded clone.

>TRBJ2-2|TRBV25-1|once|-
TGTGCCAGCTCTGGGTGGCCACAGAACACCGGGGAGCTGTTTTTT
CASSGWPQNTGELFF
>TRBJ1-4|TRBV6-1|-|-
TGTGCCAGCAGTGAAAATGTGGTACATGATGAAAAACTGTTTTTT
CASSENVVHDEKLFF
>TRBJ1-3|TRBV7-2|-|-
TGTGCCAGCAGCCCCCAATATGGGACTGGAAACACCATATATTTT
CASSPQYGTGNTIYF
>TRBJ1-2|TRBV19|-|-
TGTGCCAGTAGTATAGGGGTTGGCTACACCTTC
CASSIGVGYTF
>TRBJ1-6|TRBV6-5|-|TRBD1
TGTGCCAGCAACACAGGGGGCGCAGGAAATTCACCCCTCCACTTT
CASNTGGAGNSPLHF
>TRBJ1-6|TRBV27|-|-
TGTGCCAGCATCTCTCCCCCCGGCCTCCGACGACCTCACCGCAATTCACCCCTCCACTTT
CASISPPGLRRPHRNSPLHF
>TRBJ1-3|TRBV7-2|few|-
TGTGCCAGCAGCTTAGGTTCCCCAAACACCATATATTTT
CASSLGSPNTIYF
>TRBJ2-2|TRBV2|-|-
TGTGCCAGCAGTGAATGGAACACCGGGGAGCTGTTTTTT
CASSEWNTGELFF
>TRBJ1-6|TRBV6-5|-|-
TGTGCCAGCAGTTACGAACGGGGCTATAATTCACCCCTCCACTTT
CASSYERGYNSPLHF
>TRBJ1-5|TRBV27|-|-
TGTGCCAGCAGTTTGCGGGAAGATCAGCCCCAGCATTTT
CASSLREDQPQHF
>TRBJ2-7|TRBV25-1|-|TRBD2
TGTGCCAGCAGTGACCCGACCACTAGCGGGAGTAGTTACGAGCAGTACTTC
CASSDPTTSGSSYEQYF
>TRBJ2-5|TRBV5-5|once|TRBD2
TGTGCCAGCAGTCGGGAGGGCCCTCGCGAGACCCAGTACTTC
CASSREGPRETQYF
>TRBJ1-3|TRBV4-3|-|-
TGCGCCAGCAGCCAAGATCTGGCCTCTGGAAACACCATATATTTT
CASSQDLASGNTIYF
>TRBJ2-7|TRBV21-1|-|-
TGTGCCAGCAGCAAACACAAGGGGGCTATAGAATACGAGCAGTACTTC
CASSKHKGAIEYEQYF
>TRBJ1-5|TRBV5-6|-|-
TGTGCCAGCAGCTTGACCTTAGGCGGGGATCAGCCCCAGCATTTT
CASSLTLGGDQPQHF
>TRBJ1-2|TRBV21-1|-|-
TGTGCCAGCAGGTGCAGGAAGCAGTTTCATGGCTACACCTTC
CASRCRKQFHGYTF
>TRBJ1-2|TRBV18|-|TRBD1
TGTGCCACCCCAGGGGGACGGGACTATGGCTACACCTTC
CATPGGRDYGYTF
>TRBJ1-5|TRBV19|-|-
TGTGCCAGTAGTATGAGGGATCAGCCCCAGCATTTT
CASSMRDQPQHF
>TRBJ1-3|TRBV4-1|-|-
TGCGCCAGCAGCCAAGGAATACTCTCTGGAAACACCATATATTTT
CASSQGILSGNTIYF
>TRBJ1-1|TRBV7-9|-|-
TGTGCCAGCAGCTCGTTGGGGGTCAGTGAAGCTTTCTTT
CASSSLGVSEAFF
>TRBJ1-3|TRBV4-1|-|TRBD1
TGCGCCAGCAGCCCCCGTCAAGGGGAAGGGGGCTTAGGAAACACCATATATTTT
CASSPRQGEGGLGNTIYF
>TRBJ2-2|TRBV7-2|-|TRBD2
TGTGCCAGCAGCTTAGACCGACTAGCGGGGGGATCCGGGGAGCTGTTTTTT
CASSLDRLAGGSGELFF
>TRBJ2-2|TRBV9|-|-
TGTGCCAGCAGCGTTTTGGACCTAGGAGGGGCCGGGGAGCTGTTTTTT
CASSVLDLGGAGELFF
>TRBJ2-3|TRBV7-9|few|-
TGTGCCAGCAGCTTAGAGTTAGCGGCAGATACGCAGTATTTT
CASSLELAADTQYF
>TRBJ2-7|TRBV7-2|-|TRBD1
TGTGCCAGCACCTTGGGACAGGGTTCGGGCGAGCAGTACTTC
CASTLGQGSGEQYF
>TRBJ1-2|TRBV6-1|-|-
TGTGCCACCTCCTTGACAGTCGCTAACTATGGCTACACCTTC
CATSLTVANYGYTF
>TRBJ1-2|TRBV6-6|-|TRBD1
TGTGCCAGCAGTTACTCGACAGGGCCCTACACCTTC
CASSYSTGPYTF
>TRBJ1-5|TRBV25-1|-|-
TGTGCCAGCATAAGACCTCATCAGCCCCAGCATTTT
CASIRPHQPQHF
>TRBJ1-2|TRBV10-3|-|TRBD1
TGTGCCATCCTTACCGGGACAGGGGGACCTCGTGGCTACACCTTC
CAILTGTGGPRGYTF
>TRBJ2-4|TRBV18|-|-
TGTGCCAGCTCACCACCGTCAGGGTCCAAAAACATTCAGTACTTC
CASSPPSGSKNIQYF
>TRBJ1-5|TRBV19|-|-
TGTGCCAGTAGTATAGATCTGGGAAGGGATCAGCCCCAGCATTTT
CASSIDLGRDQPQHF
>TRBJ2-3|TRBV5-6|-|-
TGTGCCAGCAGCCGCCAGGTTAATACGCAGTATTTT
CASSRQVNTQYF
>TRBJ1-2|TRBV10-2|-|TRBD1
TGCGCCAGCAGTGGGGACAGATATGGCTACACCTTC
CASSGDRYGYTF
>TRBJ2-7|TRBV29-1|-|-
TGCAGCGTTGAGGTTGGGCTTCAGGAGCAGTACTTC
CSVEVGLQEQYF
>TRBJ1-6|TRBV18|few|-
TGTGCCAGCTCACCACATCCCCCCGGGGAGGGATCACCCCTCCACTTT
CASSPHPPGEGSPLHF
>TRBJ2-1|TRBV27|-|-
TGTGCCAGCAGTATCCCAAGAGGGGGTGGTTCCTACAATGAGCAGTTCTTC
CASSIPRGGGSYNEQFF
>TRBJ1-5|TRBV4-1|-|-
TGCGCCAGCAGCCAATCAGGGGATCAAGGTCAGCCCCAGCATTTT
CASSQSGDQGQPQHF
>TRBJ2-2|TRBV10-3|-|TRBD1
TGTGCCATCAGTGAGGGGACAGGGGGATTCTCGAACACCGGGGAGCTGTTTTTT
CAISEGTGGFSNTGELFF
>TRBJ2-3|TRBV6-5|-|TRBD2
TGTGCCAGCAGTTACCGGGGGGTATCAGCAGATACGCAGTATTTT
CASSYRGVSADTQYF
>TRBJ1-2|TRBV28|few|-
TGTGCCAGCAGTGGCTATGGCTACACCTTC
CASSGYGYTF
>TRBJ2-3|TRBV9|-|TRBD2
TGTGCCAGCAGCGTAGACGAAGACTCGGCTAGCGGGGGGGCCGGGCCAGATACGCAGTATTTT
CASSVDEDSASGGAGPDTQYF
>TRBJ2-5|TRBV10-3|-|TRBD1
TGTGCCATCAGGAGAAATGACAGGGGAGAGACCCAGTACTTC
CAIRRNDRGETQYF
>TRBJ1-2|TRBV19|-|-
TGTGCCAGTAGTATAGCCAACGGGGTTACGAACTATGGCTACACCTTC
CASSIANGVTNYGYTF